This T cell receptor beta chain was profiled in a study of blood T cell repertoires in COVID-19. Germline V gene data show CDR1 as SEHNR and CDR2 as FQNEAQ (reference sequence). V lost 8 bases and J lost 0, with 10 bases in between. This CDR3 has 13 residues. Clones were read by immunoSEQ multiplex PCR, and TCRdb kept only the in-frame ones, dropping some. The profile shows a few hundred thousand clones, 81% of them singletons. Sequencing was carried out using PBMCs or T cells enriched from blood (not recorded which). This sequence joins TRBV7-9 and TRBJ1-1, with no clear D. The receptor was isolated from a man aged 40-49 years who had recovered from COVID-19. CDR3 bases: TGTGCCAGCTCACAGCTCATGAACACTGAAGCTTTCTTT. This translates into CASSQLMNTEAFF.